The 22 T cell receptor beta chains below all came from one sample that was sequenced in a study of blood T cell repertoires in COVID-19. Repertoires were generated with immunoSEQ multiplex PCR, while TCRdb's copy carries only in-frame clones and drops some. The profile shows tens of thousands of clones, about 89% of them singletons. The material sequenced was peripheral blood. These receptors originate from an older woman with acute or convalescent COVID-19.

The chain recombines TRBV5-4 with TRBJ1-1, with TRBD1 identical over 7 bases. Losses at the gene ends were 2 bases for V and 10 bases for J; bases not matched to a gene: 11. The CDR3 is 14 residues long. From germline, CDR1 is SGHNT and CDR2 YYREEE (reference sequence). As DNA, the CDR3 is TGTGCCAGCAGCTTAGGGGGCCTCCCACCCGGAGCTTTCTTT. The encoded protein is CASSLGGLPPGAFF.

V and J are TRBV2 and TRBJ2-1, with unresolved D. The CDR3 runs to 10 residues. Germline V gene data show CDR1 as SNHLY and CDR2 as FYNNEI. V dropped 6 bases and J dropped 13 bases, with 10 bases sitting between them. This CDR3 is CASSQRIQFF. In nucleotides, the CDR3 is TGTGCCAGCAGCCAGCGTATACAGTTCTTC. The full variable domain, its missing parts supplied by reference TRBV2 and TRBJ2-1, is EPEVTQTPSHQVTQMGQEVILRCVPISNHLYFYWYRQILGQKVEFLVSFYNNEISEKSEIFDDQFSVERPDGSNFTLKIRSTKLEDSAMYFCASSQRIQFFGPGTRLTVL.

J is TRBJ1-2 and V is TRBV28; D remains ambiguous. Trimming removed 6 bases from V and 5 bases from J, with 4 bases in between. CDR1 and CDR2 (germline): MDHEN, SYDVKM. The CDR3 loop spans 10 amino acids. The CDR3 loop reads CASSLYGYTF. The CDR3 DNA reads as TGTGCCAGCAGCCTGTATGGCTACACCTTC.

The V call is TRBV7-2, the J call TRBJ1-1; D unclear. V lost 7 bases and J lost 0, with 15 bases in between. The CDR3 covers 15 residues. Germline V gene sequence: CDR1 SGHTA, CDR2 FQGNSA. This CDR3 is CASTLQSGVNTEAFF. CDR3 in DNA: TGTGCCAGCACCCTCCAATCCGGGGTGAACACTGAAGCTTTCTTT. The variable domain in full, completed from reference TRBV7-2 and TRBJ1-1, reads GAGVSQSPSNKVTEKGKDVELRCDPISGHTALYWYRQSLGQGLEFLIYFQGNSAPDKSGLPSDRFSAERTGGSVSTLTIQRTQQEDSAVYLCASTLQSGVNTEAFFGQGTRLTVV.

The CDR3 here is CASSLVMNTEAFF. CDR3 nucleotide sequence: TGTGCCAGCAGCTTAGTAATGAACACTGAAGCTTTCTTT. The rearrangement uses TRBV7-7 and TRBJ1-1, with no clear D. Trimming removed 1 base at V and 0 bases at J, with 3 bases between. The germline V gene encodes CDR1 SSHAT and CDR2 FNYEAQ (reference sequence). The CDR3 runs to 13 residues.

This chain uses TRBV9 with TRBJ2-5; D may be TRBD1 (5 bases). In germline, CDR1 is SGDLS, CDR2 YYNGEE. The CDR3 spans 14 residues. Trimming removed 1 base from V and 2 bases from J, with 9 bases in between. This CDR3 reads CASSVSTDQETQYF. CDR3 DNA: TGTGCCAGCAGCGTATCGACAGATCAAGAGACCCAGTACTTC.

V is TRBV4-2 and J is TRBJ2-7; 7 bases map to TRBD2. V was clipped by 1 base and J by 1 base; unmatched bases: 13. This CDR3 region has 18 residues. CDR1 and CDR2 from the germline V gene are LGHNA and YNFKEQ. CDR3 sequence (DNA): TGTGCCAGCAGCCAAGTAGCCGGGATTGGCGGGAGTTCCTACGAGCAGTACTTC. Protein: CASSQVAGIGGSSYEQYF.

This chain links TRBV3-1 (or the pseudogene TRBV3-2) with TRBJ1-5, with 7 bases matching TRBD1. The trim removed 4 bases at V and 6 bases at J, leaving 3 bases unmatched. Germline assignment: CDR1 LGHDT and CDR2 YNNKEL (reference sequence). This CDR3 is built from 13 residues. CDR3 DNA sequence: TGTGCCAGCAGCCCAGCAGGGGGTCAGCCCCAGCATTTT. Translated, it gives CASSPAGGQPQHF.

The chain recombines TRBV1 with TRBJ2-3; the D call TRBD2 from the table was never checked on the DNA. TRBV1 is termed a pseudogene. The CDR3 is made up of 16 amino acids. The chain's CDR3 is CTSSQLSTFLQDTQYF. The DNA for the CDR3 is TGCACCAGCAGCCAACTTAGCACGTTCCTACAAGATACGCAGTATTTT.

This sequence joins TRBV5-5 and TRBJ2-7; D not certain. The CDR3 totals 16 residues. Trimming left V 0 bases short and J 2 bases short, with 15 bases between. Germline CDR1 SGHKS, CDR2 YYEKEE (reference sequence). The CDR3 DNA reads TGTGCCAGCAGCTTGGCTGGGTTCCCAGGTGCCTACGAGCAGTACTTC. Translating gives CASSLAGFPGAYEQYF.

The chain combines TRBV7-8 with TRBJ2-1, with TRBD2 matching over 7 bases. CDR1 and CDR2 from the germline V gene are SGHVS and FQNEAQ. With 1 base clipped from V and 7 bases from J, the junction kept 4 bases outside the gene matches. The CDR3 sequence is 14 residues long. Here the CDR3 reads CASSLVRGGNEQFF. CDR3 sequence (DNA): TGTGCCAGCAGCTTAGTGAGGGGAGGGAATGAGCAGTTCTTC.

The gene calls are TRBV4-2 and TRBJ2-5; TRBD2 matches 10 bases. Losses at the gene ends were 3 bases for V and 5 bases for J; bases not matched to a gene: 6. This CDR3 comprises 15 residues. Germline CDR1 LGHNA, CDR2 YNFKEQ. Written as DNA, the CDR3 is TGTGCCAGCAGCCATGGGGGACTAGCGTCGGAGACCCAGTACTTC. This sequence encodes CASSHGGLASETQYF.

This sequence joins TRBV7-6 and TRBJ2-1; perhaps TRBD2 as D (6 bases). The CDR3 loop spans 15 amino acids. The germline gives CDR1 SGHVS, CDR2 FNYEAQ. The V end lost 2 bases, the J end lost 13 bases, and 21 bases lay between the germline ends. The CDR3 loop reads CASSLQLIGGAAQFF. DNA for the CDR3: TGTGCCAGCAGCTTACAGCTCATTGGCGGGGCTGCTCAGTTCTTC.

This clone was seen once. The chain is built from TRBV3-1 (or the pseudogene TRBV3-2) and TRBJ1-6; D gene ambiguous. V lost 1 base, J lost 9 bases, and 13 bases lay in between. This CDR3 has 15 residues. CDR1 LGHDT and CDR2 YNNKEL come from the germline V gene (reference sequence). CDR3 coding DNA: TGTGCCAGCAGCCAAGGGTTCGGGGTCTCTTCACCCCTCCACTTT. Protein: CASSQGFGVSSPLHF.

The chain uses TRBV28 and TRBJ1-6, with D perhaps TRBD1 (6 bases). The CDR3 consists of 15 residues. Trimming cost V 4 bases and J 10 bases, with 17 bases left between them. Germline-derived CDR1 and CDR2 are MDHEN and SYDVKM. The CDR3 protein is CASSSGGAGGSPLHF. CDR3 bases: TGTGCCAGCAGTTCCGGGGGGGCTGGGGGATCACCCCTCCACTTT.

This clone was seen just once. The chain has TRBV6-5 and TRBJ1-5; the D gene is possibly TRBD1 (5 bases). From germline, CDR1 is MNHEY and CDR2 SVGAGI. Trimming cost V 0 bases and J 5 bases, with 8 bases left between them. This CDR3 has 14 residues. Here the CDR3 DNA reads TGTGCCAGCAGTTACTCTTGGGGGGATCAGCCCCAGCATTTT. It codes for CASSYSWGDQPQHF.

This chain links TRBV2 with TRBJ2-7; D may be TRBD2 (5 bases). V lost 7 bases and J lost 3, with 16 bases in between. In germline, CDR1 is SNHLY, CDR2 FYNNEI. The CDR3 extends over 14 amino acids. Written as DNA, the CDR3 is TGTGCCAGCACCCCGATACCAGCGGTCTACGAGCAGTACTTC. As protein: CASTPIPAVYEQYF.

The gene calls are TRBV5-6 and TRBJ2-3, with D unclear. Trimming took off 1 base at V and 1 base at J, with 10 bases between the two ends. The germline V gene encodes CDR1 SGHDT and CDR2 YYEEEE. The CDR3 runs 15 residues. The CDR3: CASSLRVSGTDTQYF. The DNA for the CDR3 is TGTGCCAGCAGCTTGCGAGTGTCCGGCACAGATACGCAGTATTTT.

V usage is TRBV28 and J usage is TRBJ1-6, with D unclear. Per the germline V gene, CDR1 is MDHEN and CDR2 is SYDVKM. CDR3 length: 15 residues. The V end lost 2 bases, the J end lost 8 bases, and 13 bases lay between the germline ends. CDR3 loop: CASSLRGFLDSPLHF. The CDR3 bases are TGTGCCAGCAGTTTAAGAGGGTTTTTGGATTCACCCCTCCACTTT. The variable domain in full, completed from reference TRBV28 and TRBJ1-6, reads DVKVTQSSRYLVKRTGEKVFLECVQDMDHENMFWYRQDPGLGLRLIYFSYDVKMKEKGDIPEGYSVSREKKERFSLILESASTNQTSMYLCASSLRGFLDSPLHFGNGTRLTVT.

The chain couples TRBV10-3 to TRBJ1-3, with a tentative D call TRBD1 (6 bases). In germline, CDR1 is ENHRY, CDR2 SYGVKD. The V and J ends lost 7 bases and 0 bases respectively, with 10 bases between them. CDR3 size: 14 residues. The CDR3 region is CAIKDSFSGNTIYF. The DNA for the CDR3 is TGTGCCATCAAGGACAGCTTCTCTGGAAACACCATATATTTT.

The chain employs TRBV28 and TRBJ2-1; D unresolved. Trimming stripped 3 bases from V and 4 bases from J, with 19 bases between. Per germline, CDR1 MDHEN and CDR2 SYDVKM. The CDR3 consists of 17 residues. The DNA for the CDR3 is TGTGCCAGCAGTTTGTGGCAGGCCCCAAATCAATACAATGAGCAGTTCTTC. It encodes CASSLWQAPNQYNEQFF.

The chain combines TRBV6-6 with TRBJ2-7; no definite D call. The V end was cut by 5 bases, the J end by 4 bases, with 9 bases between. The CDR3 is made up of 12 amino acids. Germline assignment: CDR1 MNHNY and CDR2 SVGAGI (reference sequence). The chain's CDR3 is CASSNYNYEQYV. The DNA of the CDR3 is TGTGCCAGCAGTAACTATAATTACGAGCAGTACGTC.